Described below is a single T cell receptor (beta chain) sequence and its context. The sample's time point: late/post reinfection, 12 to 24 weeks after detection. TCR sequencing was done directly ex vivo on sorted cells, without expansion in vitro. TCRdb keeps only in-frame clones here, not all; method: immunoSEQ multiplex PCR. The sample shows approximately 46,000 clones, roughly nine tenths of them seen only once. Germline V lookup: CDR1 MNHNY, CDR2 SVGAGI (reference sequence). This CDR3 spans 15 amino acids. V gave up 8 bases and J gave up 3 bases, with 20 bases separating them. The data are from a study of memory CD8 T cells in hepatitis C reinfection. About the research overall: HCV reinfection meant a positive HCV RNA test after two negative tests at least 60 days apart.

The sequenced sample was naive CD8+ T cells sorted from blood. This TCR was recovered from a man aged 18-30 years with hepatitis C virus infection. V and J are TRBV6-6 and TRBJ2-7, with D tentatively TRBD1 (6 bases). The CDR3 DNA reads TGTGCCAGCGGACCCAGGACAGTAGAAAACTACGAGCAGTACTTC. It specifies CASGPRTVENYEQYF.